This T cell receptor beta chain was captured by sequencing in a study of shared clonotypes between healthy human individuals. Study-wide context: Aged 18 to 49, the donors were two women and a few men.

Researchers partitioned CD4+ cells into CD45RA+ naive and CD45RA-negative memory subsets. The CDR3 runs to 14 residues. V lost 1 base to trimming and J lost 4 bases, with 9 bases between them. Germline V gene data show CDR1 as SGHNT and CDR2 as YYREEE (reference sequence). As regards this clone: Its antigen is not known. Distinct nucleotide sequences in the sample also encode this CDR3.

Findings and limits, study-wide: Donor clonotype sharing was expected to depend on sequencing depth. A generally larger estimated richness was seen in naive subsets than in memory subsets.

The protocol was immunoSEQ multiplex PCR, while the TCRdb copy is restricted to in-frame clones and leaves out a portion. Here the sample spans approximately 2,000,000 clones, around 90% being singletons. The sequenced sample was naive CD4+ T cells from PBMCs. Noted subset: CD45RA+ positively selected. This receptor was obtained from a man aged 18 to 30 in good health. Some clones in this sample may be carry-over from other donors' samples. The genes are TRBV5-4 and TRBJ2-1; D unresolved. Written as DNA, the CDR3 is TGTGCCAGCAGCTTGTCCGGGTCGTACAATGAGCAGTTCTTC. It encodes CASSLSGSYNEQFF.